Below, 23 T cell receptor beta chains from the same sample are listed, as sequenced in a study of early T cells in non-severe SARS-CoV-2 infection. TCRdb analysed the 5' RACE reads with MiXCR anew, one entry per CDR3 protein. The data show around 52,000 distinct CDR3 sequences, with under 14% seen just once and roughly 10% held by the top ten. Sequenced sample: whole blood. The source of these receptors is an adult who was a healthcare worker with PCR-confirmed SARS-CoV-2 infection or an uninfected control (not recorded which).

The chain links TRBV20-1 to TRBJ1-4; D might be TRBD1 (5 bases). CDR1 is DFQATT, CDR2 SNEGSKA, per germline (reference sequence). Trimming pared 5 bases from V and 6 bases from J, leaving 13 bases between. There are 13 residues in the CDR3. The DNA for the CDR3 is TGCAGTGCTCGGGACGGTCAATATGAAAAACTGTTTTTT. Translated: CSARDGQYEKLFF.

This clonotype was found many times. The J gene is TRBJ1-1, the V gene TRBV11-2, with TRBD1 as a possible D gene (5 bases). This CDR3 region has 16 residues. Germline loops: CDR1 SGHAT, CDR2 FQNNGV. Trimming pared 6 bases from V and 2 bases from J, leaving 19 bases between. CDR3: CASSRSATGGNTEAFF. Here the CDR3 DNA reads TGTGCCAGCAGTAGGTCTGCCACTGGGGGAAACACTGAAGCTTTCTTT. The full variable domain, with the rest looked up from reference TRBV11-2 and TRBJ1-1, is EAGVAQSPRYKIIEKRQSVAFWCNPISGHATLYWYQQILGQGPKLLIQFQNNGVVDDSQLPKDRFSAERLKGVDSTLKIQPAKLEDSAVYLCASSRSATGGNTEAFFGQGTRLTVV.

This clonotype occurred a few times. The J gene is TRBJ2-7, the V gene TRBV9; weak D call: TRBD2 (5 bases). The germline V gene encodes CDR1 SGDLS and CDR2 YYNGEE. This CDR3 has 14 residues. The germline V and J ends were trimmed by 0 bases and 0 bases, with 7 bases remaining between them. The CDR3 DNA reads TGTGCCAGCAGCGTAGGAGGGAACTCCTACGAGCAGTACTTC. Its protein is CASSVGGNSYEQYF.

V gene TRBV21-1 combines with J gene TRBJ2-1; no check of the table's D call, TRBD1, against the DNA was made. TRBV21-1 is a documented pseudogene. The CDR3 is made up of 13 amino acids. The CDR3 region is CASSDPLVNEQFF. CDR3 nucleotide sequence: TGTGCCAGCAGCGACCCCCTGGTCAATGAGCAGTTCTTC.

The table lists this clonotype with a few counts. The chain employs TRBV6-6 and TRBJ2-3; 14 nucleotides match TRBD2. The CDR3 has 17 residues. Germline V gives CDR1 MNHNY, CDR2 SVGAGI (reference sequence). V lost 0 bases to trimming and J lost 9 bases; unmatched junction nucleotides: 8. CDR3 DNA: TGTGCCAGCAGTTACTCGACTAGCGGGGGGGCCTCCCCGACGCAGTATTTT. Translated: CASSYSTSGGASPTQYF.

The chain joins TRBV29-1 to TRBJ2-3; D gene ambiguous. From germline, CDR1 is SQVTM and CDR2 ANQGSEA. The length of the CDR3 is 12 residues. V shed 6 bases and J shed 1 base, with 8 bases lying between them. The CDR3 region is CSVLDGTDTQYF. The CDR3 DNA sequence: TGCAGCGTCCTTGACGGCACAGATACGCAGTATTTT.

The V call is TRBV9, the J call TRBJ2-3, with 9 bases lining up with TRBD2. V was clipped by 0 bases and J by 3 bases; unmatched bases: 11. Germline V gives CDR1 SGDLS, CDR2 YYNGEE. The length of the CDR3 is 18 residues. CDR3 nucleotide sequence: TGTGCCAGCAGCGTAGCCCCTATAGCGGGGGCGGGGACAGATACGCAGTATTTT. Its translation is CASSVAPIAGAGTDTQYF.

The rearrangement uses TRBV6-5 and TRBJ2-7; D may be TRBD1 or TRBD2 (6 bases each). The germline CDR1 and CDR2 sequences are MNHEY and SVGAGI. The CDR3 has 13 residues. V lost 2 bases, J lost 7 bases, and 12 bases lay in between. The CDR3 DNA sequence: TGTGCCAGCAGTTACGCACAAGGGGGGGAGCAGTACTTC. Its translation: CASSYAQGGEQYF.

Ten or more counts support this clonotype. The chain uses TRBV5-4 and TRBJ2-2, with D hard to call. The germline V gene encodes CDR1 SGHNT and CDR2 YYREEE (reference sequence). Trimming removed 4 bases from V and 2 bases from J, with 9 bases in between. This CDR3 contains 14 residues. Written as DNA, the CDR3 is TGTGCCAGCAGCCGGAACCTCAACACCGGGGAGCTGTTTTTT. Encoded protein: CASSRNLNTGELFF.

The chain joins TRBV6-6 to TRBJ1-4; TRBD1 agrees at 8 bases. The CDR3 runs to 11 residues. The germline CDR1 and CDR2 sequences are MNHNY and SVGAGI (reference sequence). V lost 4 bases and J lost 14; bases outside the gene matches: 3. The CDR3 DNA sequence: TGTGCCAGCAGTTTGGGACAGGCCCTGTTTTTT. Translation gives CASSLGQALFF.

The chain is built from TRBV14 and TRBJ2-7, with TRBD1 identical over 9 bases. Germline V gives CDR1 SGHDN, CDR2 FVKESK. The CDR3 has 17 residues. J was trimmed by 4 bases and V by 4 bases; bases with no gene match: 14. Here the CDR3 reads CASSPKGAGQGKYEQYF. The CDR3 nucleotides are TGTGCCAGCAGCCCAAAAGGTGCGGGACAGGGAAAATACGAGCAGTACTTC.

This clonotype appeared a few times. J is TRBJ2-1 and V is TRBV2; weak D call: TRBD1 (6 bases). This CDR3 has 13 residues. Germline lookup yields CDR1 SNHLY and CDR2 FYNNEI. V was trimmed by 4 bases and J by 7 bases, leaving 11 bases between them. CDR3 DNA sequence: TGTGCCAGCAGTGCCACAGGGCAGAATGAGCAGTTCTTC. This translates into CASSATGQNEQFF.

The chain combines TRBV13 with TRBJ2-5; possible D gene TRBD1, 5 bases. The CDR3 is made up of 14 amino acids. Trimming pared 5 bases from V and 7 bases from J, leaving 17 bases between. Germline V gene lookup returns CDR1 PRHDT and CDR2 FYEKMQ (reference sequence). CDR3 DNA: TGTGCCAGCAGCCCTACAGGAGCGTATGGGACCCAGTACTTC. It encodes CASSPTGAYGTQYF.

This clonotype was counted a single time. Possible read error: a much larger clone is one base away. V usage is TRBV18 and J usage is TRBJ1-6; 8 bases fit TRBD1. This CDR3 is 14 amino acids long. The V gene's germline CDR1 is KGHSH and CDR2 LQKENI. DNA for the CDR3: TGTGTCAGCTCACTATCAGGGGGCCGTTCACCCCTCCACTTT. It is translated as CVSSLSGGRSPLHF.

This clonotype was counted many times. The chain uses TRBV7-2 and TRBJ2-4; TRBD2 might be the D (6 bases). The V end lost 5 bases, the J end lost 8 bases, and 19 bases lay between the germline ends. Germline CDR1 and CDR2: SGHTA and FQGNSA. CDR3 length: 15 residues. This chain's CDR3 is CASSRDPTRRDIQYF. For the CDR3, the DNA is TGTGCCAGCAGCCGGGACCCTACCCGGAGGGACATTCAGTACTTC.

At least ten counts were recorded for this clonotype. This chain uses TRBV27 with TRBJ2-1; D uncertain. V shed 2 bases and J shed 0 bases, with 14 bases lying between them. CDR1 MNHEY and CDR2 SMNVEV come from the germline V gene (reference sequence). The CDR3 totals 17 residues. The CDR3 bases are TGTGCCAGCAGTTTAATTTTCAAGCCGAGCTCCTACAATGAGCAGTTCTTC. Amino acids: CASSLIFKPSSYNEQFF.

This clonotype showed up many times. The rearrangement uses TRBV10-3 and TRBJ2-1; D unresolved. Germline values: CDR1 ENHRY, CDR2 SYGVKD. CDR3 length equals 16 residues. The ends were cut back, 3 bases at V and 4 bases at J, with 16 bases in the middle. CDR3 bases: TGTGCCATCAGTGAACAAACAGCCAAAGGTTACAATGAGCAGTTCTTC. It encodes CAISEQTAKGYNEQFF.

The table lists this clonotype with many counts. The rearrangement links TRBV18 to TRBJ2-5; tentatively, D is TRBD1 or TRBD2 (5 bases each). V was pared by 10 bases and J by 0 bases, with 12 bases between. There are 13 residues in the CDR3. Germline lookup yields CDR1 KGHSH and CDR2 LQKENI. The DNA of the CDR3 is TGTGCCATCCGTCTGGGGGACCAAGAGACCCAGTACTTC. It codes for CAIRLGDQETQYF.

The sample holds a few counts of this clonotype. V gene TRBV6-2 or TRBV6-3 combines with J gene TRBJ2-7; 11 nucleotides line up with TRBD1. Germline V lookup: CDR1 MNHEY, CDR2 SVGEGT. This CDR3 spans 14 amino acids. With 2 bases clipped from V and 3 bases from J, the junction kept 0 bases outside the gene matches. CDR3 residues: CASSYGTGGYEQYF. Here the CDR3 DNA reads TGTGCCAGCAGTTACGGGACAGGGGGCTACGAGCAGTACTTC.

This clonotype was detected a few times. The chain carries TRBV2 and TRBJ2-7, with 8 bases aligning to TRBD2. The ends lost 2 bases at V and 1 base at J; junction bases unmatched: 4. The germline CDR1 and CDR2 sequences are SNHLY and FYNNEI. This CDR3 is built from 15 residues. In DNA, the CDR3 is TGTGCCAGCAGTGAATTCGGGGGGGCTTCCTACGAGCAGTACTTC. Its translation is CASSEFGGASYEQYF.

The table lists this clonotype with a few counts. J is TRBJ2-7 and V is TRBV6-6; D call uncertain. V was pared by 5 bases and J by 1 base, with 21 bases between. This CDR3 region has 17 residues. Germline V gene lookup returns CDR1 MNHNY and CDR2 SVGAGI (reference sequence). The CDR3 loop reads CASSPPVRRGASYEQYF. As DNA, the CDR3 is TGTGCCAGCAGTCCCCCGGTTCGTCGTGGCGCGTCCTACGAGCAGTACTTC.

This clonotype was seen only a few times. V and J are TRBV20-1 and TRBJ2-7; D is ambiguous. Trimming took 6 bases from V and 5 from J, leaving 23 bases between them. The length of the CDR3 is 15 residues. The germline gives CDR1 DFQATT, CDR2 SNEGSKA (reference sequence). CDR3: CSAADVRVTRDEQYF. The CDR3, as DNA: TGCAGTGCCGCTGATGTTCGTGTGACTCGGGACGAGCAGTACTTC.

At least ten counts were recorded for this clonotype. V is TRBV12-3 or TRBV12-4 and J is TRBJ2-4; the match to TRBD2 covers 7 bases. The CDR3 covers 20 residues. The trim removed 4 bases at V and 1 base at J, leaving 19 bases unmatched. The CDR3 loop is CASSSSPTTQRDAAKNIQYF. The DNA of the CDR3 is TGTGCCAGCAGTTCTAGCCCTACGACTCAGCGGGACGCCGCCAAAAACATTCAGTACTTC.